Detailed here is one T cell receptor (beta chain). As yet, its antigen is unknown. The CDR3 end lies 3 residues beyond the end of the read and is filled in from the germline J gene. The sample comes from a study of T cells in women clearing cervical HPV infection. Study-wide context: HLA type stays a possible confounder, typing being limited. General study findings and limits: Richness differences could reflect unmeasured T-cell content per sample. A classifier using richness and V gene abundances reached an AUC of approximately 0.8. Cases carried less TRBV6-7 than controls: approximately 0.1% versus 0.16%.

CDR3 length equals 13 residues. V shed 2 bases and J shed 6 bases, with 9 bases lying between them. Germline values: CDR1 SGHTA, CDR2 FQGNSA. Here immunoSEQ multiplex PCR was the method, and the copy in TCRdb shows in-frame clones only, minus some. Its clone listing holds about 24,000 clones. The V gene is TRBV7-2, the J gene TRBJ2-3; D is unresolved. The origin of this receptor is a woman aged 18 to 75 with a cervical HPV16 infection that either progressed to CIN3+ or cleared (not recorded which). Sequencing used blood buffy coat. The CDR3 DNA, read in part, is TGTGCCAGCAGCTTACCTGTCGGTGATACG. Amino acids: CASSLPVGDT. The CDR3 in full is CASSLPVGDTQYF.